The 31 T cell receptor beta chains reported below all come from one sample, sequenced in a study of PD-1 blockade in classical Hodgkin lymphoma. Produced via immunoSEQ multiplex PCR; TCRdb's table is partial and in-frame only. The sample yields about 39,000 clones, approximately 70% seen once. All the patients suffered relapse after autologous stem cell transplantation, and brentuximab vedotin exposure differed. Sample: peripheral blood mononuclear cells (PBMCs), taken before the second cycle of nivolumab. Source of these receptors: a human donor with classical Hodgkin lymphoma.

J is TRBJ2-7 and V is TRBV5-4; D perhaps matches TRBD2 (6 bases). The germline V gene encodes CDR1 SGHNT and CDR2 YYREEE (reference sequence). The CDR3 is 15 residues long. The V end was cut by 2 bases, the J end by 3 bases, with 15 bases between. The CDR3 reads CASSLPGTDFYEQYF. CDR3 nucleotides: TGTGCCAGCAGCTTACCCGGGACTGACTTCTACGAGCAGTACTTC.

V and J are TRBV30 and TRBJ1-1, with 7 bases fitting TRBD1. The junction had 18 bases not matched to a gene; V was cut back by 3 bases and J by 11 bases. Germline V gene sequence: CDR1 GTSNPN, CDR2 SVGIG (reference sequence). The CDR3 covers 15 residues. CDR3 nucleotides: TGTGCCTGGAGAATCCCGGGTGGGGACAGCCGAACGGCTTTCTTT. Amino acids: CAWRIPGGDSRTAFF.

The chain uses TRBV5-5 and TRBJ1-3; D is uncertain. The CDR3 is 16 residues long. Germline CDR1 is SGHKS and CDR2 is YYEKEE (reference sequence). The V and J ends lost 4 bases and 0 bases respectively, with 14 bases between them. In DNA, the CDR3 is TGTGCCAGCAGCCTATTGGTAGATATCTCTGGAAACACCATATATTTT. This encodes CASSLLVDISGNTIYF.

The chain joins TRBV7-9 to TRBJ1-1; TRBD1 is a possible D gene (5 bases). The CDR3 consists of 14 residues. V was shortened by 5 bases and J by 4 bases, with 14 bases between the two germline ends. Germline V gene data show CDR1 as SEHNR and CDR2 as FQNEAQ (reference sequence). The CDR3 DNA reads as TGTGCCAGCAGCCTGCAGGGAGGGATCACTGAAGCTTTCTTT. It specifies CASSLQGGITEAFF.

The V call is TRBV7-3, the J call TRBJ1-6; no definite D call. Germline assignment: CDR1 SGHTA and CDR2 FQGTGA. CDR3 size: 12 residues. V was shortened by 1 base and J by 7 bases, with 2 bases between the two germline ends. CDR3 DNA sequence: TGTGCCAGCAGCTTAAACAATTCACCCCTCCACTTT. As protein: CASSLNNSPLHF.

The chain uses TRBV2 and TRBJ2-1, with D possibly matching TRBD2 (6 bases). With 8 bases removed from V and 12 bases from J, the gap between germline ends came to 17 bases. There are 12 residues in the CDR3. CDR1 and CDR2 (germline): SNHLY, FYNNEI. The CDR3 bases are TGTGCCAGCGGCCAGTCTCGGGGAGGGCAGTTCTTC. Its protein is CASGQSRGGQFF.

This clone was seen a handful of times. This sample also contains other DNA sequences that code for the same CDR3. The V and J genes are TRBV28 and TRBJ2-5, with TRBD2 identical over 11 bases. Germline CDR1 and CDR2: MDHEN and SYDVKM. V was pared by 0 bases and J by 3 bases, with 6 bases of the junction left unmatched. CDR3 length: 17 amino acids. The CDR3 protein is CASSLWTSGIAEETQYF. CDR3 DNA sequence: TGTGCCAGCAGTTTATGGACTAGCGGGATCGCCGAAGAGACCCAGTACTTC.

The chain joins TRBV6-6 to TRBJ2-2; possible D gene TRBD1, 5 bases. The CDR3 loop spans 14 amino acids. The V gene lost 6 bases and the J gene lost 2 bases, with 10 bases spanning the gap. CDR1 and CDR2 (germline): MNHNY, SVGAGI (reference sequence). In nucleotides, the CDR3 is TGTGCCAGCAGCCGGCAGGGTAACACCGGGGAGCTGTTTTTT. Amino acids: CASSRQGNTGELFF.

This clone was recorded a few times. The junction does not match germline at one end; this may be a read error. J is TRBJ1-2 and V is TRBV19; D not certain. The CDR3 sequence is 12 residues long. Germline V gives CDR1 LNHDA, CDR2 SQIVND (reference sequence). The CDR3 loop is CASTGVGLGYTF. Here the CDR3 DNA reads TGTGCGAGTACTGGGGTCGGGCTGGGCTACACCTTC.

The chain recombines TRBV10-3 with TRBJ1-5, with D perhaps TRBD1 (6 bases). This CDR3 spans 13 amino acids. The germline V and J ends were trimmed by 10 bases and 6 bases, with 16 bases remaining between them. Germline assignment: CDR1 ENHRY and CDR2 SYGVKD. This CDR3 is CATDQGSSQPQHF. The CDR3 nucleotides read TGTGCCACCGACCAGGGGTCAAGTCAGCCCCAGCATTTT.

Ten or more counts support this clone. This chain joins TRBV10-3 and TRBJ1-2; D not certain. V lost 5 bases and J lost 8, with 15 bases in between. The CDR3 is 13 residues long. Germline V gene sequence: CDR1 ENHRY, CDR2 SYGVKD. This CDR3 reads CAISNTGPHGYTF. CDR3 sequence (DNA): TGTGCCATCAGTAACACCGGGCCCCACGGCTACACCTTC.

The genes are TRBV6-5 and TRBJ1-3; D is uncertain. Germline CDR1 and CDR2: MNHEY and SVGAGI. CDR3 size: 13 residues. Trimming cost V 1 base and J 4 bases, with 5 bases left between them. As DNA, the CDR3 is TGTGCCAGCAGTTACTTAAAGGGAAACACCATATATTTT. This codes for CASSYLKGNTIYF.

There are a few counts of this clone. This sequence joins TRBV6-5 and TRBJ1-2; D might be TRBD1 (6 bases). The CDR3 is made up of 13 amino acids. Trimming removed 5 bases from V and 8 bases from J, with 15 bases in between. Germline V gives CDR1 MNHEY, CDR2 SVGAGI. CDR3: CASSEQTGQGYTF. CDR3 nucleotides: TGTGCCAGCAGTGAGCAAACAGGGCAGGGCTACACCTTC.

The chain links TRBV2 to TRBJ1-4, with D perhaps matching TRBD1 (6 bases). The V and J ends lost 4 bases and 5 bases respectively, with 11 bases between them. CDR1 and CDR2 from the germline V gene are SNHLY and FYNNEI. CDR3 length: 14 amino acids. The CDR3 DNA reads as TGTGCCAGCAGTGTAGAAACAGGGAATGAAAAACTGTTTTTT. Translation: CASSVETGNEKLFF.

The genes are TRBV5-1 and TRBJ2-4, with D tentatively TRBD1 (6 bases). Germline assignment: CDR1 SGHRS and CDR2 YFSETQ. Trimming left V 0 bases short and J 4 bases short, with 11 bases between. The CDR3 runs to 15 residues. The CDR3 DNA sequence: TGCGCCAGCAGCTTGGCTATGGGGGCGAAAAACATTCAGTACTTC. It specifies CASSLAMGAKNIQYF.

The gene calls are TRBV5-1 and TRBJ1-1; 7 bases line up with TRBD1. Germline CDR1 SGHRS, CDR2 YFSETQ. V dropped 7 bases and J dropped 7; count of bases not matched to a gene: 10. The CDR3 has 13 residues. CDR3: CASQGPNRGEAFF. The CDR3 DNA follows: TGCGCCAGCCAGGGGCCCAACAGGGGTGAAGCTTTCTTT. The whole variable domain, filled in from reference TRBV5-1 and TRBJ1-1, reads KAGVTQTPRYLIKTRGQQVTLSCSPISGHRSVSWYQQTPGQGLQFLFEYFSETQRNKGNFPGRFSGRQFSNSRSEMNVSTLELGDSALYLCASQGPNRGEAFFGQGTRLTVV.

The chain couples TRBV6-5 to TRBJ1-5, with a weak D call TRBD1 (6 bases). The CDR3 is 13 residues long. V dropped 3 bases and J dropped 6 bases, with 9 bases sitting between them. From germline, CDR1 is MNHEY and CDR2 SVGAGI. CDR3 sequence reads: CASSYTGSQPQHF. CDR3 nucleotide sequence: TGTGCCAGCAGTTATACAGGGAGTCAGCCCCAGCATTTT.

The chain couples TRBV7-3 to TRBJ2-1, with 7 positions matching TRBD1. V dropped 1 base and J dropped 3; count of bases not matched to a gene: 3. Germline-derived CDR1 and CDR2 are SGHTA and FQGTGA. The CDR3 is made up of 15 amino acids. CDR3 nucleotide sequence: TGTGCCAGCAGCTTAATGCCAGGGGGCTACAATGAGCAGTTCTTC. As protein: CASSLMPGGYNEQFF.

The chain combines TRBV6-1 with TRBJ1-4; no definite D call. The CDR3 has 14 amino acids. Trimming left V 4 bases short and J 3 bases short, with 9 bases between. Looked up from germline, CDR1 is MNHNS and CDR2 is SASEGT. The CDR3 sequence is CASSGLAANEKLFF. CDR3 in DNA: TGTGCCAGCAGTGGCCTGGCGGCTAATGAAAAACTGTTTTTT.

This chain connects TRBV4-3 to TRBJ1-1, with 8 bases aligning to TRBD1. The V gene end was trimmed by 4 bases and the J gene end by 4 bases; junction bases not matched to a gene: 8. This CDR3 is built from 15 residues. Per germline, CDR1 LGHNA and CDR2 YSLEER. The chain's CDR3 is CASSPQGAASTEAFF. The CDR3 DNA sequence: TGCGCCAGCAGCCCTCAGGGGGCCGCGAGCACTGAAGCTTTCTTT.

V is TRBV2 and J is TRBJ2-7, with 12 positions matching TRBD2. The V and J ends lost 1 base and 2 bases, in that order; junction bases with no gene match: 0. Per the germline V gene, CDR1 is SNHLY and CDR2 is FYNNEI. This CDR3 contains 15 residues. The CDR3 sequence: CASSEGTSGTYEQYF. CDR3 nucleotides: TGTGCCAGCAGTGAAGGGACTAGCGGGACCTACGAGCAGTACTTC. The full variable domain, rest sourced from reference TRBV2 and TRBJ2-7, is EPEVTQTPSHQVTQMGQEVILRCVPISNHLYFYWYRQILGQKVEFLVSFYNNEISEKSEIFDDQFSVERPDGSNFTLKIRSTKLEDSAMYFCASSEGTSGTYEQYFGPGTRLTVT.

V usage is TRBV7-3 and J usage is TRBJ2-5; a weak D match, TRBD1 (5 bases). The CDR3 is 15 amino acids. CDR1 SGHTA and CDR2 FQGTGA come from the germline V gene. The V and J ends lost 2 bases and 4 bases respectively, with 14 bases between them. The DNA of the CDR3 is TGTGCCAGCAGCTTAGGTCCACAGGTAGCAGAGACCCAGTACTTC. Translation: CASSLGPQVAETQYF.

The V gene is TRBV7-3, the J gene TRBJ2-1, with a possible D match to TRBD2 (6 bases). Looked up from germline, CDR1 is SGHTA and CDR2 is FQGTGA. The CDR3 spans 14 residues. Trimming pared 2 bases from V and 2 bases from J, leaving 7 bases between. CDR3 sequence: CASSLAGPYNEQFF. The CDR3 coding sequence is TGTGCCAGCAGCTTAGCGGGGCCCTACAATGAGCAGTTCTTC.

The rearrangement joins TRBV9 to TRBJ1-2; 7 bases are shared with TRBD1. Germline trimming cut 4 bases from V and 4 bases from J; bases unmatched to any gene: 4. This CDR3 region has 13 residues. Germline assignment: CDR1 SGDLS and CDR2 YYNGEE. CDR3 amino acids: CASSPEGAYGYTF. In DNA, the CDR3 is TGTGCCAGCAGCCCCGAGGGGGCCTATGGCTACACCTTC. The whole variable domain, filled in from reference TRBV9 and TRBJ1-2, reads DSGVTQTPKHLITATGQRVTLRCSPRSGDLSVYWYQQSLDQGLQFLIQYYNGEERAKGNILERFSAQQFPDLHSELNLSSLELGDSALYFCASSPEGAYGYTFGSGTRLTVV.

CDR3 sequence reads: CASSKGGTEAFF. In DNA, the CDR3 is TGCGCCAGCAGCAAAGGGGGCACTGAAGCTTTCTTT. J is TRBJ1-1 and V is TRBV5-1; tentative D call: TRBD1 (6 bases). Germline V gene lookup returns CDR1 SGHRS and CDR2 YFSETQ. The CDR3 spans 12 residues. V dropped 4 bases and J dropped 4 bases, with 8 bases sitting between them.

About this clone: The same CDR3 can be traced to other DNA sequences in this sample. This chain joins TRBV28 and TRBJ2-1; TRBD2 agrees at 11 bases. The CDR3 covers 16 residues. J gave up 3 bases and V 3 bases, and 4 bases lay outside the gene matches. Germline values: CDR1 MDHEN, CDR2 SYDVKM. The CDR3 is CASSFSLAGGYNEQFF. DNA of the CDR3: TGTGCCAGCAGTTTTAGTCTAGCGGGAGGCTACAATGAGCAGTTCTTC.

This clone was recorded a few times. The V and J genes are TRBV27 and TRBJ2-3; 7 nucleotides line up with TRBD2. Germline V gene lookup returns CDR1 MNHEY and CDR2 SMNVEV (reference sequence). The ends lost 1 base at V and 6 bases at J; junction bases unmatched: 7. CDR3 length: 15 amino acids. The CDR3: CASSLLGEGRDTQYF. In nucleotides, the CDR3 is TGTGCCAGCAGTTTATTGGGGGAGGGCCGGGATACGCAGTATTTT.

This rearrangement joins TRBV9 to TRBJ1-3; D is unresolved. The V gene lost 4 bases and the J gene lost 0 bases, with 23 bases spanning the gap. This CDR3 has 19 amino acids. Germline V gene sequence: CDR1 SGDLS, CDR2 YYNGEE. The CDR3, as DNA: TGTGCCAGCAGCCCCGGGAGGACCTCTGGTAGAATCTCTGGAAACACCATATATTTT. Its translation is CASSPGRTSGRISGNTIYF.

By share of the sample, this clone is medium-sized. The V call is TRBV7-2, the J call TRBJ2-5; possible D gene TRBD1, 6 bases. CDR3 length: 12 amino acids. Germline CDR1 and CDR2: SGHTA and FQGNSA. Trimming took 5 bases from V and 5 from J, leaving 9 bases between them. This chain's CDR3 is CASSLRGETQYF. As DNA, the CDR3 is TGTGCCAGCAGCCTCAGGGGTGAGACCCAGTACTTC.

The chain couples TRBV2 to TRBJ2-1, with 9 bases matching TRBD1. Germline V gives CDR1 SNHLY, CDR2 FYNNEI. Trimming removed 6 bases from V and 4 bases from J; junction bases left unmatched: 7. The length of the CDR3 is 15 residues. The CDR3 nucleotides are TGTGCCAGCAGCCTGGGACAGGGAGCTTACAATGAGCAGTTCTTC. Its translation: CASSLGQGAYNEQFF. The full variable domain, its missing parts supplied by reference TRBV2 and TRBJ2-1, is EPEVTQTPSHQVTQMGQEVILRCVPISNHLYFYWYRQILGQKVEFLVSFYNNEISEKSEIFDDQFSVERPDGSNFTLKIRSTKLEDSAMYFCASSLGQGAYNEQFFGPGTRLTVL.

The chain carries TRBV15 and TRBJ2-7, with D unclear. The CDR3 extends over 12 amino acids. Per the germline V gene, CDR1 is LNHNV and CDR2 is YYDKDF (reference sequence). The V end was cut by 1 base, the J end by 4 bases, with 5 bases between. CDR3 amino acids: CATSRAGYEQYF. The CDR3 region has the DNA TGTGCCACCAGCAGAGCCGGGTACGAGCAGTACTTC.